Detailed here is one TCR beta chain. The data stem from a study of T cells in Graves' hyperthyroidism and ophthalmopathy. This CDR3 has 14 amino acids. From germline, CDR1 is GTSNPN and CDR2 SVGIG (reference sequence). V was trimmed by 0 bases and J by 4 bases, leaving 11 bases between them. Template material for amplifying TCR beta CDR3 regions consisted of RNA transcripts. HTBI primers were the set used in a first-round RT-PCR of the TCR CDR3. TCRdb passed the multiplex PCR reads through MiXCR, listing each CDR3 protein once. This sample has about 290,000 distinct CDR3 sequences, with 16% found just once.

This clonotype was sampled from a man between 25 and 39 years old with Graves' hyperthyroidism. Sequenced input: blood. The rearrangement uses TRBV30 and TRBJ2-3; D remains unclear. CDR3 nucleotide sequence: TGTGCCTGGAGTGTTTTCGGCGTCGCAGATACGCAGTATTTT. Protein sequence: CAWSVFGVADTQYF.